The T cell receptor beta chain under discussion was sequenced for a study of human T cells and chemical hapten exposure. Turning to the study itself: Upper-back patches of 0.01% DPC were read at 6 days. Broader study findings: Since the donors had alopecia, their immune response may not be the same as that of healthy people.

The time point here: patch test 2, 6 weeks after DPC sensitization. Treatment given: therapeutic diphenylcyclopropenone sensitization with weekly scalp DPC. Donation of samples came from alopecia patients who were 18 to 70 years old and suitable for DPC. TCRdb reprocessed the RACE reads via MiXCR and lists one record per CDR3 protein. In the table there are 96,000 or so distinct CDR3 sequences, roughly a tenth of which are singletons. This clonotype was counted between two and nine times. What it binds is unknown. CDR1 and CDR2 from the germline V gene are SNHLY and FYNNEI. The CDR3 contains 16 residues. The V segment lost 4 bases and the J segment 8 bases; nucleotides outside the gene matches: 12.

The sequences come from whole blood, collected in connection with sensitization to the hapten diphenylcyclopropenone (DPC). This sequence was found in a woman aged 40 to 50 with alopecia areata. Some clones in this sample may be carry-over from other donors' samples. V is TRBV2 and J is TRBJ2-5; 11 positions match TRBD2. The CDR3 here is CASSGGTSGFMETQYF. The CDR3 DNA reads TGTGCCAGCAGTGGCGGGACTAGCGGTTTCATGGAAACCCAGTACTTC.